Shown below are 8 T cell receptor beta chains from a single sample sequenced in a study of blood T cell repertoires in COVID-19. TCRdb's table, derived via immunoSEQ multiplex PCR, lists solely in-frame clones and lacks some. The sample consists of approximately 120,000 clones, 65% to 90% of them appearing once. Sequenced input: peripheral blood. Source of these receptors: a man of 80 years or more with active or convalescent COVID-19.

The genes are TRBV6-5 and TRBJ1-6; D ambiguous. Germline V gives CDR1 MNHEY, CDR2 SVGAGI. V was clipped by 7 bases and J by 8 bases, with 15 bases between them. The CDR3 is made up of 14 amino acids. The CDR3 is CASNREGFDSPLHF. The CDR3 DNA follows: TGTGCCAGCAACCGGGAGGGATTTGATTCACCCCTCCACTTT.

The chain has TRBV19 and TRBJ2-3; the D is unclear. This CDR3 contains 11 residues. Trimming stripped 3 bases from V and 6 bases from J, with 4 bases between. In germline, CDR1 is LNHDA, CDR2 SQIVND (reference sequence). The CDR3: CASSIGDTQYF. The CDR3 DNA reads as TGTGCCAGTAGTATCGGGGATACGCAGTATTTT. The whole variable domain, remainder taken from reference TRBV19 and TRBJ2-3, is DGGITQSPKYLFRKEGQNVTLSCEQNLNHDAMYWYRQDPGQGLRLIYYSQIVNDFQKGDIAEGYSVSREKKESFPLTVTSAQKNPTAFYLCASSIGDTQYFGPGTRLTVL.

V usage is TRBV15 and J usage is TRBJ2-3; TRBD1 aligns across 8 bases. Germline CDR1 reads LNHNV; CDR2 reads YYDKDF (reference sequence). The CDR3 extends over 15 amino acids. Germline trimming cut 7 bases from V and 2 bases from J; bases unmatched to any gene: 8. This CDR3 is CATTMVGQDTDTQYF. In DNA form, the CDR3 reads TGTGCCACCACCATGGTGGGACAGGACACAGATACGCAGTATTTT.

The rearrangement joins TRBV7-2 to TRBJ1-5; D is possibly TRBD1 (5 bases). Germline V gives CDR1 SGHTA, CDR2 FQGNSA. Trimming left V 4 bases short and J 6 bases short, with 16 bases between. The CDR3 totals 15 residues. The CDR3 coding sequence is TGTGCCAGCAGCTCCGGGGGGAGTGTCGCTCAGCCCCAGCATTTT. Residues: CASSSGGSVAQPQHF.

The chain employs TRBV5-1 and TRBJ2-7; TRBD1 matches at 10 bases. CDR3 length equals 19 residues. CDR1 SGHRS and CDR2 YFSETQ come from the germline V gene. V lost 0 bases, J lost 4 bases, and 16 bases stayed unmatched. The CDR3 bases are TGCGCCAGCAGCTTGGCCGGGACAGGGGATCTTATGGGTCTTTACGAGCAGTACTTC. This gives the protein CASSLAGTGDLMGLYEQYF.

V is TRBV29-1 and J is TRBJ1-1; 7 nucleotides align to TRBD1. V lost 7 bases to trimming and J lost 0 bases; unmatched junction nucleotides: 5. The CDR3 has 13 residues. Germline V lookup: CDR1 SQVTM, CDR2 ANQGSEA. The CDR3 spells CSDTDRLNTEAFF. The DNA for the CDR3 is TGCAGCGATACGGACAGGTTGAACACTGAAGCTTTCTTT.

The V and J genes are TRBV12-5 and TRBJ2-5, with 12 nucleotides matching TRBD2. The germline V gene encodes CDR1 LGHNT and CDR2 FRNRAP. V lost 4 bases and J lost 0; bases outside the gene matches: 6. The CDR3 has 17 residues. This CDR3 is CASGSPSGRANQETQYF. CDR3 DNA sequence: TGTGCTAGTGGTTCCCCTAGCGGGAGGGCCAACCAAGAGACCCAGTACTTC.

This clone was observed a single time. V gene TRBV29-1 combines with J gene TRBJ2-5; 10 bases line up with TRBD2. Germline CDR1 reads SQVTM; CDR2 reads ANQGSEA. The trim removed 0 bases at V and 5 bases at J, leaving 3 bases unmatched. There are 14 residues in the CDR3. CDR3 region: CSVEDLAGAETQYF. As DNA, the CDR3 is TGCAGCGTTGAAGATCTAGCGGGAGCGGAGACCCAGTACTTC.